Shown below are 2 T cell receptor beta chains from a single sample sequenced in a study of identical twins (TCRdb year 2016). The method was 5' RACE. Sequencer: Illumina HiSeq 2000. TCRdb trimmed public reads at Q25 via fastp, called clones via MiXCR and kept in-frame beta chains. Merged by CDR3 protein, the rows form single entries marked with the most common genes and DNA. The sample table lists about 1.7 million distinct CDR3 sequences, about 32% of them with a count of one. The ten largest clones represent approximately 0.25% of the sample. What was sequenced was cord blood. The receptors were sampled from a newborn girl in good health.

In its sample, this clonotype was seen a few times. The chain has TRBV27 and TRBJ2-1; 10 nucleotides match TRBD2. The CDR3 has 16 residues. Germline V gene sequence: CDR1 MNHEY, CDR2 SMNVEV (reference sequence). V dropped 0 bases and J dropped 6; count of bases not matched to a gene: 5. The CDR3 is CASSLSSSGSPNEQFF. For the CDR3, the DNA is TGTGCCAGCAGTTTATCCTCTAGCGGGAGCCCCAATGAGCAGTTCTTC.

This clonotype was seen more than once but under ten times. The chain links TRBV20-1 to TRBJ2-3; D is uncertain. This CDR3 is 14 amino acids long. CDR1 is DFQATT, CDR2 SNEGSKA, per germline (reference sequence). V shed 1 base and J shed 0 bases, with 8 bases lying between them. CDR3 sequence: CSARGMGSTDTQYF. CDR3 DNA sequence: TGCAGTGCTAGAGGGATGGGTAGCACAGATACGCAGTATTTT.